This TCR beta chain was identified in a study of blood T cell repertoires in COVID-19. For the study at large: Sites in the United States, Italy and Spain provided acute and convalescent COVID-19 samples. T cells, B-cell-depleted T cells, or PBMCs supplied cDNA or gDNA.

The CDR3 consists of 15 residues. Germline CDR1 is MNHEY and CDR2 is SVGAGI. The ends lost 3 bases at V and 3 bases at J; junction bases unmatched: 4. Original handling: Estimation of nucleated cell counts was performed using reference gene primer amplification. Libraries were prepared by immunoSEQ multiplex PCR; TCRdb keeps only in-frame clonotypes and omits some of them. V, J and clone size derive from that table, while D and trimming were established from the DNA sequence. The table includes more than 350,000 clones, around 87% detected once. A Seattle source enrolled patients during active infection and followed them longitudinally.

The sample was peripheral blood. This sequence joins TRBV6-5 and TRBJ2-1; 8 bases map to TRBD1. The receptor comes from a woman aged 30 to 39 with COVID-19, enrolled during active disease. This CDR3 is CASSYGTGVYNEQFF. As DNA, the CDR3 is TGTGCCAGCAGTTATGGGACAGGAGTCTACAATGAGCAGTTCTTC.